Ten or more counts support the clone carrying this T cell receptor (beta chain). Its specificity is unknown. The data originate from a study of regulatory T cells in long-lasting Graves disease. Findings of the study overall: Sampling was limited to peripheral blood rather than thyroid tissue.

Indicated time point: newly diagnosed GD, antithyroid drugs for less than 3 months. PBMCs were the source of the RNA used for TCR sequencing. It was American Thyroid Association guidelines that determined Graves' disease diagnosis. This CDR3 spans 18 amino acids. Per germline, CDR1 MNHEY and CDR2 SMNVEV (reference sequence). The germline V and J ends were trimmed by 4 bases and 0 bases, with 19 bases remaining between them. Arm-PCR of CDR3 regions with iRepertoire HTBI primers generated TCR beta libraries. TCRdb redid the calling of the multiplex PCR reads with MiXCR, one entry per CDR3 protein. The sample lists roughly 400,000 distinct CDR3 sequences; 15% were seen once. This same sample was also part of a study on T cells in Graves' hyperthyroidism and ophthalmopathy. That report adds: Diagnoses were made from clinical symptoms, serum measures (thyroxine and TRAb), thyroid ultrasound and orbital computed tomography. Appearing also in blood were most of the thyroid clonotypes expanded above 0.001.

This TCR derives from a woman between 40 and 50 years old with Graves disease. This chain joins TRBV27 and TRBJ2-1, with D perhaps being TRBD1 or TRBD2 (5 bases each). Here the sequenced sample was peripheral blood mononuclear cells (PBMCs), taken at new diagnosis, from a patient treated with antithyroid drugs. This chain's CDR3 is CASSSVTAAKTSYNEQFF. In DNA, the CDR3 is TGTGCCAGCAGTTCAGTGACAGCGGCAAAAACCTCCTACAATGAGCAGTTCTTC.